The sequence of this T cell receptor beta chain was determined in a study of T cells in localized non-small cell lung cancer. General observations from the study: Of the top 100 tumor clones, median around 50 were in adjacent lung, around 28 among its top 100.

Trimming shortened V by 2 bases and J by 7 bases, and 12 bases separated the two germline ends. Germline V gene sequence: CDR1 SQVTM, CDR2 ANQGSEA. The CDR3 sequence is 13 residues long. With respect to this clone: Its antigen is unknown.

This table comes from immunoSEQ multiplex PCR, and its TCRdb copy is limited to in-frame clones, with some not included. The sample lists about 48,000 clones, around 77% seen once, with about 15% in the top ten. Specimen: peripheral blood, collected before any cancer treatment. This chain uses TRBV29-1 with TRBJ2-1, with D hard to call. The receptor comes from a man aged 40-75 years with stage I squamous cell lung carcinoma. DNA of the CDR3: TGCAGCGTTGAACTGGGGTACGGTAATGAGCAGTTCTTC. Translating gives CSVELGYGNEQFF.